This T cell receptor beta chain was recovered during a study of blood T cell repertoires in COVID-19. Looking at the study overall: Samples representing acute and convalescent COVID-19 were sourced from the United States, Italy and Spain.

The assay was immunoSEQ multiplex PCR, and TCRdb's table has in-frame clones only and misses some. The table shows over 45,000 clones, with roughly 79% occurring only once. The receptor was derived from a woman of 80 years or more with active or convalescent COVID-19. Sequencing used peripheral blood.

CDR3 DNA: TGTGCCAGCAGCCTGACAGTGAACACTGAAGCTTTCTTT. Residues: CASSLTVNTEAFF. The chain recombines TRBV2 with TRBJ1-1, with D possibly TRBD1 on 5 matching bases. V dropped 6 bases and J dropped 0 bases, with 8 bases sitting between them. This CDR3 is 13 amino acids long. Germline V CDR1 and CDR2: SNHLY, FYNNEI.